The next 2 T cell receptor beta chains were all read from a single sample in a study of blood T cells in healthy people across ages. Then a second PCR, running roughly 7 to 12 cycles, was carried out with a sample-barcoded 5' primer and a J-beta primer mix. TCRdb re-derived calls from the 5' RACE reads in MiXCR, one entry per CDR3 protein. The sample has over 1.5 million distinct CDR3 sequences, 40% to 55% seen once; the top ten hold 2% to 2.5%. Material for sequencing was blood. These receptors originate from a woman between 40 and 50 years old in good health.

J is TRBJ2-7 and V is TRBV12-3 or TRBV12-4, with 9 bases aligning to TRBD1. V shed 2 bases, J shed 4 bases, and the junction held 6 bases outside the gene matches. The CDR3 spans 15 residues. The CDR3 region has the DNA TGTGCCAGCAGTTTAATTGGGACAGGGTGGTACGAGCAGTACTTC. Its translation: CASSLIGTGWYEQYF.

The rearrangement uses TRBV20-1 and TRBJ2-3; TRBD2 agrees at 7 bases. J gave up 2 bases and V 0 bases, and 17 bases lay outside the gene matches. CDR1 and CDR2 (germline): DFQATT, SNEGSKA (reference sequence). CDR3 size: 19 residues. This chain's CDR3 is CSARDPLAAPRPTTDTQYF. The CDR3 DNA reads TGCAGTGCTAGAGATCCCCTAGCGGCCCCGAGGCCCACCACAGATACGCAGTATTTT.